This paragraph covers one T cell receptor beta chain sequence. V was pared by 4 bases and J by 1 base, with 4 bases of the junction left unmatched. This CDR3 has 15 residues. The germline V gene encodes CDR1 SNHLY and CDR2 FYNNEI. One entry per CDR3 protein, called by TCRdb with MiXCR from the 5' RACE reads. The sample gives 550,000 to 700,000 distinct CDR3 sequences, 15% to 20% of which show up once; around 8.1% is in the top ten. The data were obtained in a study of T-cell memory formation after mild COVID-19. This receptor was identified in an adult woman who had mild COVID-19 (a few samples of this study predate the infection). Cell type and time point are not known. Sample: PBMCs or a T cell subset sorted from them (not recorded which). V is TRBV2 and J is TRBJ1-1, with 9 bases that match TRBD1. For the CDR3, the DNA is TGTGCCAGCAGTGGCGGGACAGGGAAGAACACTGAAGCTTTCTTT. Translated, it gives CASSGGTGKNTEAFF.